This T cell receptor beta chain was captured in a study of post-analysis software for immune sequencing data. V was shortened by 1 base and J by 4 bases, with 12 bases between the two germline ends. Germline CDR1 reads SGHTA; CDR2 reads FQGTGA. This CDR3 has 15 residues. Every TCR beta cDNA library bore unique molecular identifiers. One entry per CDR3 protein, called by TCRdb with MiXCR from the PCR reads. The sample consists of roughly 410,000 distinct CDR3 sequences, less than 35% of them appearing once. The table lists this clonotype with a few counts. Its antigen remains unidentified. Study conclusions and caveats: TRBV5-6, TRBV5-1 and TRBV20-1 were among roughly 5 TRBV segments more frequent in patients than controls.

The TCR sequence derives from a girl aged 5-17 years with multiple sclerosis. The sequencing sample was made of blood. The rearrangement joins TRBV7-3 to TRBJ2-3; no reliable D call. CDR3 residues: CASSLNGVGPDTQYF. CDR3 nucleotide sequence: TGTGCCAGCAGCTTAAATGGGGTTGGGCCAGATACGCAGTATTTT. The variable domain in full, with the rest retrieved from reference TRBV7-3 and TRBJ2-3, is GAGVSQTPSNKVTEKGKYVELRCDPISGHTALYWYRQSLGQGPEFLIYFQGTGAADDSGLPNDRFFAVRPEGSVSTLKIQRTERGDSAVYLCASSLNGVGPDTQYFGPGTRLTVL.